The 9 T cell receptor beta chains in this list originate from one sample, sequenced in a study of regulatory T cells in long-lasting Graves disease. Time point denoted: newly diagnosed GD, antithyroid drugs for less than 3 months. PBMC RNA served as the TCR library source. Arm-PCR of CDR3 regions and iRepertoire HTBI primers were the basis on which TCR beta libraries were built. TCRdb re-analysed the multiplex PCR reads in MiXCR, keeping a single row per CDR3 protein. The sample holds 350,000 to 550,000 distinct CDR3 sequences, roughly 17% seen once. The same data also contributed to another study, on T cells in Graves' hyperthyroidism and ophthalmopathy.

The sample was peripheral blood mononuclear cells (PBMCs), taken at new diagnosis, from a patient treated with antithyroid drugs. These receptors came from a woman aged 18-35 years with Graves disease.

This clonotype was seen repeatedly, ten times or more. J is TRBJ2-3 and V is TRBV28; no clear D. This CDR3 is 14 amino acids long. CDR1 is MDHEN, CDR2 SYDVKM, per germline. Trimming cost V 8 bases and J 3 bases, with 15 bases left between them. The CDR3 sequence is CASAAREKTDTQYF. CDR3 bases: TGTGCCAGCGCTGCACGAGAAAAGACAGATACGCAGTATTTT.

This clonotype was picked up a small number of times. The CDR3 sequence is CASSLGQFPHEQYF. The CDR3 region has the DNA TGTGCCAGCAGCTTGGGCCAGTTTCCCCACGAGCAGTACTTC. J is TRBJ2-7 and V is TRBV5-6, with D unclear. V gave up 0 bases and J gave up 5 bases, with 12 bases separating them. CDR1 and CDR2 from the germline V gene are SGHDT and YYEEEE. This CDR3 has 14 amino acids.

At least ten counts were recorded for this clonotype. The rearrangement uses TRBV10-2 and TRBJ2-7; 7 nucleotides align to TRBD2. V was pared by 10 bases and J by 4 bases, with 7 bases of the junction left unmatched. CDR3 length: 12 amino acids. The germline V gene has CDR1 WSHSY and CDR2 SAAADI. As DNA, the CDR3 is TGCGCCACGTCCGGGCGGGAGTACGAGCAGTACTTC. Translation gives CATSGREYEQYF.

This clonotype has only a few counts. The chain carries TRBV19 and TRBJ1-2, with no clear D. This CDR3 is built from 13 residues. Between the trimmed V and J ends, which lost 0 bases and 8 bases, there was a span of 10 bases. Germline CDR1 reads LNHDA; CDR2 reads SQIVND (reference sequence). DNA for the CDR3: TGTGCCAGTAGTATAGAAGTCAGTTCCGGCTACACCTTC. It yields the protein CASSIEVSSGYTF.

In regard to this clonotype: Possible read error: a much larger clone is one base away. The chain has TRBV6-1 and TRBJ2-7; 8 nucleotides agree with TRBD1. From germline, CDR1 is MNHNS and CDR2 SASEGT. The junction had 9 bases not matched to a gene; V was cut back by 5 bases and J by 3 bases. The CDR3 extends over 15 amino acids. The CDR3 DNA follows: TGTGCCAGCAGTAAGTCGGGACAGGAGTTCTACGAGCAGTACTTC. It translates to CASSKSGQEFYEQYF.

The V gene is TRBV3-1, the J gene TRBJ1-6; no firm D call. Looked up from germline, CDR1 is LGHDT and CDR2 is YNNKEL (reference sequence). V dropped 4 bases and J dropped 0 bases, with 13 bases sitting between them. This CDR3 has 17 residues. The CDR3 reads CASSPRFPRSYNSPLHF. For the CDR3, the DNA is TGTGCCAGCAGCCCAAGATTCCCCCGCTCCTATAATTCACCCCTCCACTTT.

This clonotype was observed at least ten times. The chain uses TRBV19 and TRBJ2-1; 7 bases map to TRBD2. The CDR3 covers 17 residues. The V segment lost 1 base and the J segment 8 bases; nucleotides outside the gene matches: 14. The germline gives CDR1 LNHDA, CDR2 SQIVND (reference sequence). The CDR3 bases are TGTGCCAGTAGTATAGGGGGGACTACTGGCTTTTGGTATGAGCAGTTCTTC. Translation: CASSIGGTTGFWYEQFF.

This clonotype was recorded many times. V and J are TRBV28 and TRBJ2-7; no clear D. The germline gives CDR1 MDHEN, CDR2 SYDVKM. CDR3 size: 15 residues. Trimming pared 2 bases from V and 7 bases from J, leaving 18 bases between. The CDR3 sequence: CASSLGSLVSGEQYF. The CDR3 region has the DNA TGTGCCAGCAGTTTAGGCAGCCTAGTGTCGGGTGAGCAGTACTTC.

This chain uses TRBV20-1 with TRBJ1-2; TRBD1 matches 7 bases. Germline V gene lookup returns CDR1 DFQATT and CDR2 SNEGSKA (reference sequence). The CDR3 contains 14 residues. The CDR3 region has the DNA TGCAGCGCCCCCTGGCAGGGGGGAAACTATGGCTACACCTTC. Encoded protein: CSAPWQGGNYGYTF.